Described below is a single TCR beta chain sequence and its context. These data come from a study of blood T cell repertoires in COVID-19. Overall study context: Acute and convalescent COVID-19 samples came from the United States, Italy and Spain.

Clones were sequenced by immunoSEQ multiplex PCR, and TCRdb holds only the in-frame ones, with some missing. The data hold about 210,000 clones, with about 85% observed a single time. This receptor was identified in a man aged 70 or older with acute or convalescent COVID-19. Sequenced sample: peripheral blood.

The CDR3 coding sequence is TGTGCCAGCAGCCAAGATGGGGCGGGAGCGTGGGAGACCCAGTACTTC. Translating it yields CASSQDGAGAWETQYF. The J gene is TRBJ2-5, the V gene TRBV3-1 (or the pseudogene TRBV3-2); 7 bases fit TRBD2. CDR1 is LGHDT and CDR2 is YNNKEL in the germline V gene (reference sequence). The CDR3 has 16 amino acids. The V gene end was trimmed by 0 bases and the J gene end by 5 bases; junction bases not matched to a gene: 9.